Listed below are T cell receptor beta chains from one sample, sequenced in a study of vaccination and CD4 T cells after COVID-19. Their antigens remain unidentified. One entry per CDR3 protein, called by TCRdb with MiXCR from the PCR reads. The sample carries over 20,000 distinct CDR3 sequences, about 40% recorded once. The sequencing sample was made of CD4+ T cells from blood, cultured in vitro. The receptors here all came from a human donor who had recovered from COVID-19. The CDR3 runs from the conserved cysteine through the conserved F or W. The D gene is left open where the match is weak. The size of a clone is reported for some rows only, either as once, few or many, or as a class for expanded clones.

v_gene	abundance	j_gene	d_gene	len	CDR3aa	CDR3nt
TRBV10-3	.	TRBJ1-2	.	14	CAISEGAGTYGYTF	TGTGCCATCAGTGAAGGGGCGGGGACCTATGGCTACACCTTC
TRBV20-1	few	TRBJ2-3	.	20	CSARDRPYRSGRAPGDTQYF	TGCAGTGCTAGAGATCGCCCCTACCGTAGCGGACGTGCACCCGGAGATACGCAGTATTTT
TRBV4-3	.	TRBJ2-7	.	14	CASSQDAGVWQQYF	TGCGCCAGCAGCCAAGACGCCGGGGTTTGGCAGCAGTACTTC
TRBV19	.	TRBJ2-7	TRBD1	15	CASSPGTVSSYEQYF	TGTGCCAGTAGTCCCGGGACAGTCAGCTCCTACGAGCAGTACTTC
TRBV5-1	once	TRBJ1-6	.	16	CASSLAGWSNNSPLHF	TGCGCCAGCAGCTTGGCCGGGTGGAGTAATAATTCACCCCTCCACTTT
TRBV5-1	few	TRBJ2-5	.	17	CASSLDGRSQGRETQYF	TGCGCCAGCAGCTTGGATGGGCGCAGTCAGGGGCGGGAGACCCAGTACTTC
TRBV6-8	few	TRBJ1-6	.	16	CASRPPCVSYNSPLHF	TGTGCCAGCAGACCCCCGTGTGTCTCCTATAATTCACCCCTCCACTTT
TRBV7-9	.	TRBJ2-1	.	12	CASSFQRYEQFF	TGTGCCAGCAGCTTTCAGCGGTATGAGCAGTTCTTC
TRBV6-1	few	TRBJ1-6	TRBD1	14	CASCGTASNSPLHF	TGTGCCAGCTGCGGGACAGCGAGTAATTCACCCCTCCACTTT
TRBV11-2	.	TRBJ2-5	TRBD2	17	CASSLDGLAVSQETQYF	TGTGCCAGCAGCTTAGATGGCCTAGCGGTGAGCCAAGAGACCCAGTACTTC
TRBV29-1	.	TRBJ1-2	.	13	CSVRRPGNYGYTF	TGCAGCGTCCGACGACCGGGGAACTATGGCTACACCTTC
TRBV21-1	few	TRBJ2-4	.	10	CASPTGLKAF	TGTGCCAGCCCGACAGGGTTAAAGGCTTTC
TRBV20-1	.	TRBJ2-1	.	14	CSAIVPTSYNEQFF	TGCAGTGCTATTGTCCCCACTTCCTACAATGAGCAGTTCTTC
TRBV20-1	few	TRBJ1-2	.	16	CSAFSSTTDSNYGYTF	TGCAGTGCTTTCAGCTCGACCACGGACAGTAACTATGGCTACACCTTC
TRBV12-3/TRBV12-4	few	TRBJ1-5	.	16	CASSPQGVAGNQPQHF	TGTGCCAGCAGTCCACAAGGGGTGGCCGGGAATCAGCCCCAGCATTTT
TRBV20-1	.	TRBJ2-3	TRBD2	14	CSAWTSGGTDTQYF	TGCAGTGCCTGGACTAGCGGGGGCACAGATACGCAGTATTTT
TRBV20-1	.	TRBJ2-7	.	13	CSAPPTSPYEQYF	TGCAGTGCCCCCCCGACTAGTCCCTACGAGCAGTACTTC
TRBV20-1	few	TRBJ1-4	.	14	CSARDIRTVEKLFF	TGCAGTGCTAGAGATATTAGGACAGTTGAAAAACTGTTTTTT
TRBV19	.	TRBJ2-5	TRBD2	15	CASSVTGGGGETQYF	TGTGCCAGTAGTGTCACGGGGGGGGGTGGTGAAACCCAGTACTTC
TRBV6-2/TRBV6-3	.	TRBJ2-3	TRBD1	18	CASSYFSDRGRELDTQYF	TGTGCCAGCAGTTATTTCTCGGACAGGGGGCGGGAATTGGATACGCAGTATTTT
TRBV15	few	TRBJ1-1	.	16	CATSRATVGRNTEAFF	TGTGCCACCAGCAGAGCGACGGTAGGACGGAACACTGAAGCTTTCTTT
TRBV27	few	TRBJ1-2	.	14	CASSLSRQPYGYTF	TGTGCCAGCAGTTTATCGAGACAGCCCTATGGCTACACCTTC
TRBV29-1	.	TRBJ2-3	TRBD2	12	CSVGGGTDTQYF	TGCAGCGTTGGCGGGGGGACAGATACGCAGTATTTT
TRBV19	.	TRBJ1-3	TRBD1	14	CASSIGTDGNTIYF	TGTGCCAGTAGTATCGGGACAGACGGAAACACCATATATTTT